This TCR beta chain is drawn from a study of shared T cell receptors in the human thymus. Method: immunoSEQ multiplex PCR; TCRdb's copy keeps in-frame clones and lacks some. The data show over 650,000 clones, around 87% seen once. Trimming removed 1 base from V and 2 bases from J, with 19 bases in between. Germline loops: CDR1 LGHNA, CDR2 YSLEER. The CDR3 contains 18 residues. This same sample was also part of a study on human thymus T cells. Per that study: Repertoires sampled from thymus and blood appeared biased in V and J gene usage.

The TCR comes from a boy in the first two years of life with a congenital heart defect. This chain links TRBV4-3 with TRBJ2-3; maybe TRBD2 (7 bases). Sequenced sample: thymocytes. Written as DNA, the CDR3 is TGCGCCAGCAGCCAAGGTGATCGGTGGGGGGGCCCCACAGATACGCAGTATTTT. Translation: CASSQGDRWGGPTDTQYF.